This TCR beta chain was found in a study of OX40 agonist ivuxolimab in advanced cancers. The study in broad terms: Ivuxolimab, which targeted the costimulatory receptor OX40 (CD134), was an agonistic, fully human IgG2 monoclonal antibody. Partial responses occurred in three dose-escalation patients: two with cutaneous melanoma and one with hepatocellular carcinoma. Peripheral TCRbeta sequencing aimed to test whether ivuxolimab altered TCR sequence diversity and caused clonal T-cell expansion. The monotherapy dose-escalation portion (N = 52 patients) of the phase I ivuxolimab trial is reported in the paper. Intravenous ivuxolimab was administered to patients every 2 weeks at six dose levels: 0.01, 0.1, 0.3, 1.5, 3 and 10 mg/kg. Among the approximately 50 dose-escalation patients, around 19 had hepatocellular carcinoma, about 15 melanoma, 9 renal cell carcinoma and 9 head and neck cancer. The dose-escalation cohort was approximately 83% male with a mean age of about 58 years, ranging from roughly 20 to 80. Patients were allowed to have had prior anti-PD-1, anti-PD-L1 or anti-CTLA-4 therapy, and around 43% of the dose-escalation patients had been treated with checkpoint inhibitors.

Patients with a history of autoimmune disease or receiving systemic immunosuppression were excluded from the trial. In every dose cohort, peripheral blood was drawn for TCR sequencing at baseline, cycle 4 day 1, and cycle 7 day 1. Samples came from an open-label, multicenter, first-in-human phase I dose-escalation trial of ivuxolimab. Adults with locally advanced or metastatic melanoma, renal cell carcinoma, hepatocellular carcinoma or head and neck squamous cell carcinoma were enrolled in the trial. Before TCR sequencing, CD4+ and CD8+ T cells were separately sorted from peripheral blood. Genomic DNA was isolated from the sorted cells so that the TCRbeta CDR3 region could be sequenced. TCRbeta CDR3 regions were sequenced using the immunoSEQ Assay. In its TCRdb copy, this immuneACCESS table keeps in-frame sequences only and misses some clones. Where compared with another copy, unresolved V genes explain less than half of these, and the others have no known cause. Counted in this sample were about 50,000 clones; about 81% of them appeared once. The ten largest clones represent around 7.9% of the sample.

From cysteine to phenylalanine, the CDR3 is 14 amino acids long. The sequence is cut down to CDR3 DNA, 42 bases in frame from base 1. CDR1 and CDR2, per the germline V gene (reference sequence), are SGHKS and YYEKEE. The junction carries 13 bases between V and J, which are trimmed by 0 bases and 6 bases respectively. About this clone itself: What antigen it recognizes has not been identified. Per-nucleotide qualities are absent, and no much larger clonotype sits a single base away.

What the authors observed across the whole study: Which antigens the clonally expanded peripheral T cells were specific for was not determined. Low levels of normalized T-cell clonal expansion were also seen in some nonresponding patients. At doses from 0.1 to 3.0 mg/kg, clonal expansion was seen in both CD4+ and CD8+ blood T cells between baseline and week 6. After ivuxolimab, expanded clones were on average more numerous among CD8+ T cells than among CD4+ T cells. Partial responders in the 0.1-3.0 mg/kg groups had among the lowest normalized peripheral clonal expansion, especially among CD8+ T cells.

The chain is encoded by TRBV5-5 joined to TRBJ2-7; the best D guess is TRBD2, with 5 bases matching. The clonotype was recovered from an adult with an advanced solid tumor such as melanoma, head and neck, liver or kidney cancer. The specimen was CD4+ or CD8+ T cells sorted from blood, collected in a trial of the OX40 agonist ivuxolimab. CDR3 sequence: CASSLEEGRGEQYF. The sequenced DNA is TGTGCCAGCAGCTTGGAAGAGGGCCGCGGCGAGCAGTACTTC.